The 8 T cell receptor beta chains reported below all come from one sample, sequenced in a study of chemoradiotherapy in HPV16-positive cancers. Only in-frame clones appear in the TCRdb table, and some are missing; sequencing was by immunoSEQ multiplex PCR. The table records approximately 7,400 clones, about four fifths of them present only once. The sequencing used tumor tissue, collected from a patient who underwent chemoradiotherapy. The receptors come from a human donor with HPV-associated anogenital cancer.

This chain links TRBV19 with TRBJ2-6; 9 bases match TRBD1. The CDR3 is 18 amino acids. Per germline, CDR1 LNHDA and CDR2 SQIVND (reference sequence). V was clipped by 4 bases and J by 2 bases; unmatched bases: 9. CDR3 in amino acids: CASSSLDRGIAGANVLTF. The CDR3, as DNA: TGTGCCAGTAGTAGTCTAGACAGGGGGATCGCTGGGGCCAACGTCCTGACTTTC.

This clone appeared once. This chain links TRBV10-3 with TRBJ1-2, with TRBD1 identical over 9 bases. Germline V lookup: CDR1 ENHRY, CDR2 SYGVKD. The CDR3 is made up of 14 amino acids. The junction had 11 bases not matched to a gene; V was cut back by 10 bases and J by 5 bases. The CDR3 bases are TGTGCCACCTTCACAGGGGGCGGGAGGTATGGCTACACCTTC. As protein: CATFTGGGRYGYTF.

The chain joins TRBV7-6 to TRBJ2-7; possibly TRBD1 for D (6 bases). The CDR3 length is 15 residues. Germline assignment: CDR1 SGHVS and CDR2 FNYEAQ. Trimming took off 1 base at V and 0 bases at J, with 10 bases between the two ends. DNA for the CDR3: TGTGCCAGCAGCTTAGGTGGACAGTCCTCCTACGAGCAGTACTTC. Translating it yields CASSLGGQSSYEQYF.

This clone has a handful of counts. CDR3 in amino acids: CASSQPGDQETQYF. CDR3 DNA: TGTGCCAGCAGTCAGCCGGGAGACCAAGAGACCCAGTACTTC. The chain uses TRBV27 and TRBJ2-5; D is perhaps TRBD2 (6 bases). The V end was cut by 5 bases, the J end by 0 bases, with 10 bases between. Germline V gene lookup returns CDR1 MNHEY and CDR2 SMNVEV (reference sequence). The CDR3 totals 14 residues.

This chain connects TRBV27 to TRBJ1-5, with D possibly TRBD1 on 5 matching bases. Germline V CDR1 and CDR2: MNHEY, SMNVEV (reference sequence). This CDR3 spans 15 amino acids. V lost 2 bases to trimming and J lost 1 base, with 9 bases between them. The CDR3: CASSLDSLSNQPQHF. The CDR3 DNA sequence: TGTGCCAGCAGTTTAGACAGCCTAAGCAATCAGCCCCAGCATTTT.

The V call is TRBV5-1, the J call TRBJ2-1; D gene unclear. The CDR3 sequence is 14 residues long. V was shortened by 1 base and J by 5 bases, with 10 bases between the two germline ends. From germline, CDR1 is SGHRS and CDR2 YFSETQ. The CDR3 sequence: CASSLYSPHNEQFF. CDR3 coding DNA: TGCGCCAGCAGCTTGTATAGCCCCCACAATGAGCAGTTCTTC.

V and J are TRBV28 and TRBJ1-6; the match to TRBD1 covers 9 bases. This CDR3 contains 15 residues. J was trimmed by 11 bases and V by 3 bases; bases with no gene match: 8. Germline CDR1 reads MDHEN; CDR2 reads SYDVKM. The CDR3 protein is CASSFPGQGITPLHF. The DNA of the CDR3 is TGTGCCAGCAGTTTCCCCGGACAGGGGATAACACCCCTCCACTTT.

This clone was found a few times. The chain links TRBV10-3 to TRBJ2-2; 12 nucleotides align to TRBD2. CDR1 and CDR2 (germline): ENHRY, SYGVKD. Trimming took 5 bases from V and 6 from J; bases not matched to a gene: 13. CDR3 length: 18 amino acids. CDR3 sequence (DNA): TGTGCCATCAGTTCCCCTAGCGGGGGGGCGAATAGTCCCGGGGAGCTGTTTTTT. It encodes CAISSPSGGANSPGELFF.